The T cell receptor (beta chain) under discussion was sequenced for a study of shared clonotypes between healthy human individuals (dated by TCRdb to 2020 to 2021). At the level of the whole study: A few men and two women, aged 18 to 49 years, made up the cohort. For each donor, three plates each were used for CD4 naive and CD4 memory, two plates were used for CD8 naive, and one plate was used for CD8 memory. To estimate repertoire size and how much clonotype sharing occurs between individuals, the study deeply sequenced the blood TCR repertoires of roughly 5 healthy adults. Libraries were prepared and TCR repertoires were sequenced by different laboratories using diverse techniques, in order to increase sequencing depth and limit assay-specific biases. Each donor's leukapheresis produced roughly between about 0.8 and 8.9 billion PBMCs.

Points on this clone: This clone's antigen is unknown. Base qualities are not provided; no much larger clone lies one nucleotide away.

Donors were healthy HIV-negative adults with no recently reported acute infections or vaccinations. All donors were Caucasian adults living in Nashville, Tennessee, USA. CD4+ T cells were enriched through magnetic negative selection, after which naive cells were positively selected on CD45RA and the remaining negative fraction served as the memory subset. Blood was collected by leukapheresis, and PBMCs were isolated by Ficoll-Histopaque density gradient centrifugation and then cryopreserved in liquid nitrogen vapor phase. Analytical flow cytometry was used to check the purity and quantity of each magnetically sorted T cell population. Genomic DNA was isolated from every sorted fraction and measured by UV absorbance on a Nanodrop 2000c. V loses 6 bases at its end and J loses 5 bases; junction bases beyond the gene matches: 9. Taken from the germline V gene, the CDR1 and CDR2 loops are MDHEN and SYDVKM. There are 15 amino acids in the CDR3, from cysteine to phenylalanine inclusive. Only the CDR3 portion is preserved as DNA: 45 bases, with reading frame beginning at the first base.

Results the study describes overall, beyond this receptor: Pairwise subsampling led to the expectation that sequencing depth would affect the degree of clonotype sharing among donors. Around 5% of naive CD4, 3.5% of naive CD8, roughly 2.4% of memory CD4, and over 0.35% of memory CD8 clonotypes were shared across several donors. Only blood was sampled, and tissue TCR repertoires likely differ from those in blood. Larger estimated clonotype richness was generally found for naive subsets than for memory subsets. Compared with non-shared clonotypes, clonotypes shared by all four sorted-subset donors had higher generation probabilities. Because the study included only a small number of donors, the genetic and exposure-history diversity represented was limited. Even with the large sequencing depth, rarefaction of the sorted-subset datasets indicated that sequencing was incomplete.

Using the deep immunoSEQ assay, TCR CDR3 regions were amplified from genomic DNA by multiplex PCR. Extracted genomic DNA from each cell subset was distributed evenly across all wells of several immunoSEQ 96-well plates, and each plate was treated as a replicate. For sorted subsets, roughly 190 ng of genomic DNA, equivalent to tens of thousands of T cell genomes, went into each replicate PCR. Purified libraries were quantified with a Qubit 3.0 fluorometer, sized on a Bioanalyzer 2100, and re-quantified with the KAPA Library Quantification kit. A separate single-read 150-cycle Illumina NextSeq 550 flow cell was used to sequence each immunoSEQ 96-well plate. The original methods were these. The immunoSEQ output contained only junctional sequences without quality scores, so filtering could not match that applied to full-length reads. Sequences were annotated with PyIR, a Python wrapper for IgBLAST v1.9, using IMGT germline references to assign V/J genes and CDR3. Reads with weak V/J assignments (E-value above 1e-6), missing CDR3, stop codons, out-of-frame junctions, or ambiguous translated residues were removed. A V3J clonotype was defined by an identical inferred V gene, J gene, and CDR3 amino acid sequence. Percentage overlap between repertoires was calculated by dividing the number of shared unique clonotypes by the size of the smaller repertoire. Richness of each repertoire was evaluated using RTK rarefaction, the Chao1 estimator, and Recon v2.1 estimates of unobserved clonotypes. Generation probabilities were computed with OLGA for all TCRbeta clonotypes obtained by the gDNA method from several donors. In TCRdb, the immuneACCESS table is reduced to in-frame sequences with V and J assigned. These tables do not hold every clone; where another copy was compared, an unresolved V gene accounts for under half, and the others remain unexplained. The V and J calls and clone size are taken from that table; D and trimming were inferred from the DNA. The sample table lists 2 million to 2.5 million clones, 90% to 97% of them with a count of one. The top ten constitute roughly 0.13% of the sample.

Sequencing was performed on naive CD4+ T cells sorted from blood. Reading the label with the study, this specimen's cell subset or site is: CD45RA+ positively selected. The source of this sequence is a man aged 18 to 30 in good health. The rearranged segments are TRBV28 and TRBJ1-5, with 8 middle bases fitting TRBD1. The CDR3 amino acid sequence is: CASSQRGRGHQPQHF. The DNA reads TGTGCCAGCAGCCAAAGGGGCAGGGGGCATCAGCCCCAGCATTTT.